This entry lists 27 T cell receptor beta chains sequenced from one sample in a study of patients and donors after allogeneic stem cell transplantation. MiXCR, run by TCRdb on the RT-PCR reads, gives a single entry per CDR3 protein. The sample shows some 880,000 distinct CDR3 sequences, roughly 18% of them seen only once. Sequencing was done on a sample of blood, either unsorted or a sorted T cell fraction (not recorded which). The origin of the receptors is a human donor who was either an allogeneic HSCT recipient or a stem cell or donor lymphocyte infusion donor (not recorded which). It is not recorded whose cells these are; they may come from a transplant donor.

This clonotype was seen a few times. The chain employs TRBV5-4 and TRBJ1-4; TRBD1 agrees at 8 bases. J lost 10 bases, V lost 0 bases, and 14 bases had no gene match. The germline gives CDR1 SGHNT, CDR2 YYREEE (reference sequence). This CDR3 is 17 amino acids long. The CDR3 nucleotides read TGTGCCAGCAGCTTGGCTTCGACAGGGGTTGGCAACGGAAAACTGTTTTTT. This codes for CASSLASTGVGNGKLFF.

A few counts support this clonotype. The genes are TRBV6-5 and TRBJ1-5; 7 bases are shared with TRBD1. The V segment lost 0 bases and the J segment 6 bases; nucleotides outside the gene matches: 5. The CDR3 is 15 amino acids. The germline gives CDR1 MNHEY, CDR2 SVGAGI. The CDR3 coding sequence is TGTGCCAGCAGTTACTCGGCAGGGGGGACTCAGCCCCAGCATTTT. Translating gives CASSYSAGGTQPQHF.

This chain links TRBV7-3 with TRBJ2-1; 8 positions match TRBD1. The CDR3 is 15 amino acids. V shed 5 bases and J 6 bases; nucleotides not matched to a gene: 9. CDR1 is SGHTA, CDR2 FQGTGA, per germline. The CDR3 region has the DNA TGTGCCAGCAGCCCCGGACAGGGAACCCTCAATGAGCAGTTCTTC. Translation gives CASSPGQGTLNEQFF. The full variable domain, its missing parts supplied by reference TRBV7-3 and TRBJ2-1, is GAGVSQTPSNKVTEKGKYVELRCDPISGHTALYWYRQSLGQGPEFLIYFQGTGAADDSGLPNDRFFAVRPEGSVSTLKIQRTERGDSAVYLCASSPGQGTLNEQFFGPGTRLTVL.

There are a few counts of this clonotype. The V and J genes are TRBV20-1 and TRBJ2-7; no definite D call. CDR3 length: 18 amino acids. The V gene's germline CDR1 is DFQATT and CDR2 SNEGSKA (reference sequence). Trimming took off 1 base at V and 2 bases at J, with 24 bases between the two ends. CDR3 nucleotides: TGCAGTGCTAGAGTCGGATGCCGCCCCTCGCGGAGTACCTACGAGCAGTACTTC. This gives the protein CSARVGCRPSRSTYEQYF.

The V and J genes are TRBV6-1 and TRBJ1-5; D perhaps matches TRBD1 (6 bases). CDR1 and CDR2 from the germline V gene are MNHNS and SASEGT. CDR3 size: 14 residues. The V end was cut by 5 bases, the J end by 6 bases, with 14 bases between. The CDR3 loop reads CASSLGGSFQPQHF. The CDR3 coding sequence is TGTGCCAGCAGTCTAGGGGGGAGTTTTCAGCCCCAGCATTTT.

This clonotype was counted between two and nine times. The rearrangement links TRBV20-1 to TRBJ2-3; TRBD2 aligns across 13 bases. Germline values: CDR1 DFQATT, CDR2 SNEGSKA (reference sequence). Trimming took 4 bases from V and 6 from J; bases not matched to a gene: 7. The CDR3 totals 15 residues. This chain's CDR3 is CSAKRTSGRGDTQYF. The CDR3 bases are TGCAGTGCTAAAAGAACTAGCGGGAGGGGGGATACGCAGTATTTT.

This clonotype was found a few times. The CDR3 DNA follows: TGTGCCAGCACCCGATCTATTGCCGGGACTTACGAGCAGTACTTC. Encoded protein: CASTRSIAGTYEQYF. The chain employs TRBV27 and TRBJ2-7; a possible D gene is TRBD2 (6 bases). The germline V gene encodes CDR1 MNHEY and CDR2 SMNVEV (reference sequence). V was cut by 7 bases and J by 4 bases, with 20 bases left in between. The CDR3 contains 15 residues.

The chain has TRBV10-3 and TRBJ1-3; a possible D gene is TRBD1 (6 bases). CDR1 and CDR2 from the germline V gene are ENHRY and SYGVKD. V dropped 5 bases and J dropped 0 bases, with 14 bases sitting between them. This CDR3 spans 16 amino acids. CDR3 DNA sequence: TGTGCCATCAGTCTGACGCAGGGGAGCTCTGGAAACACCATATATTTT. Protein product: CAISLTQGSSGNTIYF.

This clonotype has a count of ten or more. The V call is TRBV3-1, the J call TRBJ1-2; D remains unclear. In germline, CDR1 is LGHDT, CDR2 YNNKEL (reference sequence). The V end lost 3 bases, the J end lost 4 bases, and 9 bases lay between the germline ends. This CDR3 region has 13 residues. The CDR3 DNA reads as TGTGCCAGCAGCCACCTGGCCGGCTATGGCTACACCTTC. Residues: CASSHLAGYGYTF.

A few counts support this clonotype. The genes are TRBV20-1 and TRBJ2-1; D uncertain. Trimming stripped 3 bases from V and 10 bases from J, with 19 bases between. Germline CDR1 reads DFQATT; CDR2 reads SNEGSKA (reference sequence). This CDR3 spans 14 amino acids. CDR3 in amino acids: CSASLRAKGREQFF. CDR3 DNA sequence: TGCAGTGCTAGTCTACGGGCAAAAGGTCGAGAGCAGTTCTTC.

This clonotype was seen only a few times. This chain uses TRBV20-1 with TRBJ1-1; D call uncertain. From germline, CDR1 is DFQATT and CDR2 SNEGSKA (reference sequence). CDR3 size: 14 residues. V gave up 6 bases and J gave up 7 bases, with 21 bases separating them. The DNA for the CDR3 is TGCAGTGCCCCGAGGCGGCAGATTAAGGATGAAGCTTTCTTT. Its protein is CSAPRRQIKDEAFF.

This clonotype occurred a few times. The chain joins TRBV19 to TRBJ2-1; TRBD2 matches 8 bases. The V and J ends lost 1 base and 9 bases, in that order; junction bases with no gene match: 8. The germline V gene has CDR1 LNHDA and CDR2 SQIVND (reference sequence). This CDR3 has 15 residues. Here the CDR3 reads CASSIVSGVRFEQFF. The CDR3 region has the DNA TGTGCCAGTAGTATAGTTAGCGGGGTACGGTTTGAGCAGTTCTTC. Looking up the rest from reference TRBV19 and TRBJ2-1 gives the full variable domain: DGGITQSPKYLFRKEGQNVTLSCEQNLNHDAMYWYRQDPGQGLRLIYYSQIVNDFQKGDIAEGYSVSREKKESFPLTVTSAQKNPTAFYLCASSIVSGVRFEQFFGPGTRLTVL.

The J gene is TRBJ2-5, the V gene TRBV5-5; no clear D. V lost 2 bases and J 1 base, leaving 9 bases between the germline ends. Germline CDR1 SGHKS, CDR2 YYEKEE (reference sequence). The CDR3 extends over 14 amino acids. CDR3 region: CASSFSGLQETQYF. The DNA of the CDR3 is TGTGCCAGCAGCTTCTCCGGTCTCCAAGAGACCCAGTACTTC.

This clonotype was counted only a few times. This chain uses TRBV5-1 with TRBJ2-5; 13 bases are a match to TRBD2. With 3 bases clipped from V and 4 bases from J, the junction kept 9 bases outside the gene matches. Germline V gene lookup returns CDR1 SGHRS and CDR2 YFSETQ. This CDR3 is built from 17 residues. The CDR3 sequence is CASSSGLAGEWGETQYF. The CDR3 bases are TGCGCCAGCAGCTCAGGACTAGCGGGAGAGTGGGGAGAGACCCAGTACTTC.

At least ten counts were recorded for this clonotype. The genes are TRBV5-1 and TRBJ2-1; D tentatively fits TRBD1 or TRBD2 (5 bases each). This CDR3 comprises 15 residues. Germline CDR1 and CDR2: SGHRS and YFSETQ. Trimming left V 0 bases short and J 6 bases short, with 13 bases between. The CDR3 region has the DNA TGCGCCAGCAGCTTGGCCAGCGAGAGGGGCAATGAGCAGTTCTTC. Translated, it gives CASSLASERGNEQFF.

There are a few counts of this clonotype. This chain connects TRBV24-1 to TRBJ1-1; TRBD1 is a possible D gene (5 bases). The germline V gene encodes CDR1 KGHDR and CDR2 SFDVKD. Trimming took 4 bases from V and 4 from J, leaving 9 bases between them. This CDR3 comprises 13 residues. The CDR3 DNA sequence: TGTGCCACCAGTGAGCGTGGGGGCACTGAAGCTTTCTTT. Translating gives CATSERGGTEAFF.

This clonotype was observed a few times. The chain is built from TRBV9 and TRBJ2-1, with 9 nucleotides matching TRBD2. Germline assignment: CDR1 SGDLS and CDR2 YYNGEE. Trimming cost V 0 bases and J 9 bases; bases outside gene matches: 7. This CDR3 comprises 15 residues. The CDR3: CASSVGAGGTGEQFF. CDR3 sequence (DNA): TGTGCCAGCAGCGTAGGAGCGGGAGGCACGGGTGAGCAGTTCTTC.

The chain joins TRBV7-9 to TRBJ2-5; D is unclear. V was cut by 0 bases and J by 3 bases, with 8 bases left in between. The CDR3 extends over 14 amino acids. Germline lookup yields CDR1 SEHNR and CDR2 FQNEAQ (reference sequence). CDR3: CASSLALGKETQYF. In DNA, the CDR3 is TGTGCCAGCAGCTTAGCGCTGGGTAAAGAGACCCAGTACTTC.

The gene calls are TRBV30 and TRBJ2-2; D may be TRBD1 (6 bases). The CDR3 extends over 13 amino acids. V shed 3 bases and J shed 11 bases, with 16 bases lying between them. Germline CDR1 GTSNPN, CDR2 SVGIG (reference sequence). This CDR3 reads CAWRRDIAFELFF. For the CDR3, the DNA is TGTGCCTGGAGACGGGACATAGCTTTTGAGCTGTTTTTT.

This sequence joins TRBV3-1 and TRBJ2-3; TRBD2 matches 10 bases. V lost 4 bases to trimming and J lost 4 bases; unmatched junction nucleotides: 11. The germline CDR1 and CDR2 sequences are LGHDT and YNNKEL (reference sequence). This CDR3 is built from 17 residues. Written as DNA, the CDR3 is TGTGCCAGCAGCCCCCTAAGCCCCAGCGGGAGGGCAGATACGCAGTATTTT. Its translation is CASSPLSPSGRADTQYF.

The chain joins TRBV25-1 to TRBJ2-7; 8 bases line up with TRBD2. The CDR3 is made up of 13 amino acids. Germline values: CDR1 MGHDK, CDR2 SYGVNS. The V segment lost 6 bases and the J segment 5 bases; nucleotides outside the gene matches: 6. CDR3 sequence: CASSLGRGDEQYF. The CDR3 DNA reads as TGTGCCAGCAGCCTAGGGCGGGGGGACGAGCAGTACTTC.

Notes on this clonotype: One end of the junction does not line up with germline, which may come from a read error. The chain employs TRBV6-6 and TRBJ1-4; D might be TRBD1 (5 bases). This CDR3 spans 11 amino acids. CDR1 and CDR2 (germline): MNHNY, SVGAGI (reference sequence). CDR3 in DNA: TGTGCCAGCAGTTACGGGGGGACGTCCCTTTTT. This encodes CASSYGGTSLF.

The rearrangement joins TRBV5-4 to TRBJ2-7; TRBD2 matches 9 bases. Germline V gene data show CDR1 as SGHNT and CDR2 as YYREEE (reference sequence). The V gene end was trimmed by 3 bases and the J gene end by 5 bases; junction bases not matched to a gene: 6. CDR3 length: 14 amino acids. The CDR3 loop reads CASSSGTSIHEQYF. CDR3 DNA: TGTGCCAGCAGCTCCGGGACTAGCATCCACGAGCAGTACTTC.

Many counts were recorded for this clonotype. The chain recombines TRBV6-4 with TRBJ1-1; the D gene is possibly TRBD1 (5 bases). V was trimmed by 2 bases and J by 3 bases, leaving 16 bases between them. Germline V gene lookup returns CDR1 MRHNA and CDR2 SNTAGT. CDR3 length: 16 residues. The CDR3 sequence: CASSDTIIDRYTEAFF. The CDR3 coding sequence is TGTGCCAGCAGTGACACTATCATAGACAGATACACTGAAGCTTTCTTT.

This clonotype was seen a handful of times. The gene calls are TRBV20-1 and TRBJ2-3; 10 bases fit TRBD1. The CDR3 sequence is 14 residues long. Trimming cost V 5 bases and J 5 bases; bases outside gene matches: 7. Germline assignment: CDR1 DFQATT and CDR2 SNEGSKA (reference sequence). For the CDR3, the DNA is TGCAGTGCTCCCGACAGGGGGCGCGGAGATACGCAGTATTTT. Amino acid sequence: CSAPDRGRGDTQYF.

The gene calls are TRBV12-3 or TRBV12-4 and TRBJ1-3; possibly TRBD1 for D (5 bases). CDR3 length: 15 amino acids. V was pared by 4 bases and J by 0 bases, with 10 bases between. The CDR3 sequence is CASSYRRPSGNTIYF. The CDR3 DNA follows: TGTGCCAGCAGTTACAGGCGCCCCTCTGGAAACACCATATATTTT.

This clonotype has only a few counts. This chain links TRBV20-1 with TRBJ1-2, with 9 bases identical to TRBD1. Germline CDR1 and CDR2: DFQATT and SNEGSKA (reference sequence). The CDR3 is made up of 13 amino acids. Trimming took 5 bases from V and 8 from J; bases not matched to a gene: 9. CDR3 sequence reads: CSASGQGSSGYTF. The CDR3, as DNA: TGCAGTGCTTCCGGACAGGGGAGTTCGGGCTACACCTTC.